Sequencing of this TCR beta chain was carried out in a study of blood T cell repertoires in COVID-19. For the study at large: Material from acute and convalescent COVID-19 was sourced from the United States, Italy and Spain. PBMCs, B-cell-depleted T cells, or T cells were the source of the cDNA or gDNA that made up the material.

The CDR3 is made up of 14 amino acids. V was pared by 11 bases and J by 4 bases, with 20 bases between. The germline V gene has CDR1 KGHDR and CDR2 SFDVKD. Original analysis: Reference gene primer amplification gave estimated nucleated cell counts. This table comes from immunoSEQ multiplex PCR, and its TCRdb copy is limited to in-frame clones, with some not included. V, J and clone size reflect that table, while D and trimming were determined from the DNA. The table records fewer than 85,000 clones, roughly 80% of them present only once. The source of this sequence is a woman aged 55-70 years with acute or convalescent COVID-19. The chain links TRBV24-1 to TRBJ2-7; tentative D call: TRBD2 (8 bases). The sample comprised peripheral blood. In nucleotides, the CDR3 is TGTGCCATCTCGGGAGGGGGCCCGAAATACGAGCAGTACTTC. This gives the protein CAISGGGPKYEQYF.